A selection of T cell receptor beta chains follows, all from one sample in a study of cytomegalovirus exposure and HLA in healthy donors. Generated by immunoSEQ multiplex PCR, the TCRdb table keeps only in-frame clones and is missing some. The table records about 120,000 clones, around 76% of them present only once. Sequencing input: PBMCs. The receptors here all came from a woman aged 40 to 50 in good health and CMV-seropositive. The CDR3 runs from the conserved cysteine through the conserved F or W. D genes are given only for firm matches. For some rows the clone size is stated as once, few or many, or as a class when expanded; others skip it.

size	V	D	J	CDR3	DNA
few	TRBV6-5	NA	TRBJ1-1	CASRLTNTEAFF	TGTGCCAGCAGGCTGACTAACACTGAAGCTTTCTTT
NA	TRBV6-5	NA	TRBJ1-2	CASRTLWEDGYTF	TGTGCCAGCAGAACCCTCTGGGAGGACGGCTACACCTTC
NA	TRBV25-1	TRBD2	TRBJ2-1	CASSEDIAGPYNEQFF	TGTGCCAGCAGTGAAGACATAGCGGGGCCTTACAATGAGCAGTTCTTC
NA	TRBV9	NA	TRBJ1-1	CASSVDGGVRLNTEAFF	TGTGCCAGCAGCGTAGATGGGGGGGTTCGGCTGAACACTGAAGCTTTCTTT
NA	TRBV5-1	NA	TRBJ1-2	CASSLVGGGFGYTF	TGCGCCAGCAGCTTGGTAGGTGGAGGGTTCGGCTACACCTTC
NA	TRBV4-2	TRBD2	TRBJ2-7	CASSQERGYPYEQYF	TGTGCCAGCAGCCAAGAGCGGGGGTACCCCTACGAGCAGTACTTC
NA	TRBV5-4	NA	TRBJ1-2	CASTKWGGYYGYTF	TGTGCCAGCACCAAGTGGGGGGGCTATTATGGCTACACCTTC
few	TRBV2	TRBD1	TRBJ1-1	CASSPGQLGREAFF	TGTGCCAGCAGTCCGGGACAGTTAGGGAGGGAAGCTTTCTTT
NA	TRBV18	TRBD2	TRBJ2-3	CASSPVRSAGTTDTQYF	TGTGCCAGCTCACCCGTCCGGTCAGCGGGGACCACAGATACGCAGTATTTT
NA	TRBV9	TRBD2	TRBJ2-1	CASSVERTSGRDEQFF	TGTGCCAGCAGCGTAGAGCGAACTAGCGGGCGAGATGAGCAGTTCTTC
NA	TRBV5-1	TRBD1	TRBJ2-2	CASRRTGLTGELFF	TGCGCCAGTCGAAGGACAGGACTCACCGGGGAGCTGTTTTTT
NA	TRBV10-3	NA	TRBJ1-1	CAISAVQHMNTEAFF	TGTGCCATCAGTGCGGTACAGCACATGAACACTGAAGCTTTCTTT
NA	TRBV18	NA	TRBJ1-1	CASSPQDNTEAFF	TGTGCCAGCTCACCCCAGGATAACACTGAAGCTTTCTTT
NA	TRBV7-9	NA	TRBJ1-1	CASSLDSYTEAFF	TGTGCCAGCAGCTTGGACAGCTACACTGAAGCTTTCTTT
NA	TRBV28	TRBD1	TRBJ1-1	CASSLGQGARFGAFF	TGTGCCAGCAGTTTGGGACAGGGGGCCCGGTTCGGAGCTTTCTTT
NA	TRBV19	TRBD1	TRBJ1-6	CASSPRGTGQPNSPLHF	TGTGCCAGTAGTCCACGAGGGACAGGCCAGCCGAACTCACCCCTCCACTTT
NA	TRBV9	TRBD2	TRBJ2-1	CASSGRGDYLFNEQFF	TGTGCCAGCAGCGGACGCGGGGACTATTTATTTAATGAGCAGTTCTTC
NA	TRBV19	TRBD1	TRBJ1-5	CASSSTGNQPQHF	TGTGCCAGTAGTTCGACAGGGAATCAGCCCCAGCATTTT
NA	TRBV30	TRBD1	TRBJ1-2	CAWSVQDRGRGGYTF	TGTGCCTGGAGTGTTCAGGACAGGGGGCGAGGGGGCTACACCTTC
NA	TRBV5-1	TRBD2	TRBJ2-7	CASSPKTTSGASYEQYF	TGCGCCAGCAGCCCCAAAACGACTAGCGGGGCCTCCTACGAGCAGTACTTC
NA	TRBV5-1	NA	TRBJ2-5	CASSLAGSETQYF	TGCGCCAGCAGCTTGGCAGGCTCGGAGACCCAGTACTTC
NA	TRBV7-2	NA	TRBJ1-1	CASSLGNRVRRNTEAFF	TGTGCCAGCAGCTTAGGGAACAGGGTACGCAGGAACACTGAAGCTTTCTTT
NA	TRBV7-8	TRBD1	TRBJ1-6	CASSSTGGNSPLHF	TGTGCCAGCAGCTCTACAGGGGGGAATTCACCCCTCCACTTT
NA	TRBV7-9	NA	TRBJ1-1	CASSLAGTRSLSEAFF	TGTGCCAGCAGCTTAGCCGGGACAAGGAGCTTAAGTGAAGCTTTCTTT
NA	TRBV7-9	NA	TRBJ1-1	CASSWNEGAEAFF	TGTGCCAGCAGCTGGAATGAGGGGGCTGAAGCTTTCTTT
NA	TRBV19	TRBD1	TRBJ1-5	CASTGQGVANQPQHF	TGTGCCAGCACCGGACAGGGGGTGGCCAATCAGCCCCAGCATTTT
once	TRBV7-2	NA	TRBJ1-3	CASSLVGGVNTIYF	TGTGCCAGCAGCTTAGTGGGGGGGGTAAACACCATATATTTT
NA	TRBV7-9	NA	TRBJ1-2	CASSSEGYTF	TGTGCCAGCAGCTCAGAAGGCTACACCTTC
NA	TRBV12-5	NA	TRBJ1-4	CASGNGGPNEKLFF	TGTGCTAGTGGTAACGGGGGACCTAATGAAAAACTGTTTTTT
NA	TRBV2	TRBD2	TRBJ2-7	CASSEMLAGTYEQYF	TGTGCCAGCAGTGAAATGCTAGCGGGGACCTACGAGCAGTACTTC
NA	TRBV7-9	NA	TRBJ1-1	CAGRSSTEAFF	TGTGCCGGCAGGAGTTCCACTGAAGCTTTCTTT
NA	TRBV5-8	NA	TRBJ1-5	CASSLGRDTPLSQPQHF	TGTGCCAGCAGCTTGGGTAGGGACACCCCGTTGAGTCAGCCCCAGCATTTT
NA	TRBV7-9	NA	TRBJ2-7	CASSFALGGSQDYEQYF	TGTGCCAGCAGCTTTGCGCTTGGGGGGTCGCAAGACTACGAGCAGTACTTC
NA	TRBV9	NA	TRBJ1-2	CASSVEREANYGYTF	TGTGCCAGCAGCGTAGAAAGGGAGGCGAACTATGGCTACACCTTC
NA	TRBV27	NA	TRBJ2-7	CASSLSRPRGRGEQYF	TGTGCCAGCAGTTTATCCAGGCCCAGGGGCAGGGGCGAGCAGTACTTC
NA	TRBV18	TRBD1	TRBJ1-3	CASSPDRSGNTIYF	TGTGCCAGCTCACCGGACAGGTCTGGAAACACCATATATTTT
NA	TRBV7-8	NA	TRBJ2-3	CASSAAERRTDTQYF	TGTGCCAGCAGCGCCGCGGAGCGCCGCACAGATACGCAGTATTTT
NA	TRBV11-2	NA	TRBJ1-2	CASRSQRDGYTF	TGTGCCAGCCGATCTCAGCGGGATGGCTACACCTTC
NA	TRBV5-6	TRBD2	TRBJ2-1	CASRRRGGYNEQFF	TGTGCCAGCAGAAGACGGGGGGGGTACAATGAGCAGTTCTTC
NA	TRBV27	NA	TRBJ1-2	CASSYRSLNYGYTF	TGTGCCAGCAGTTACAGGAGCCTTAACTATGGCTACACCTTC
NA	TRBV27	NA	TRBJ2-7	CASSPGRGREQYF	TGTGCCAGCTCTCCGGGGAGAGGTAGAGAGCAGTACTTC
NA	TRBV7-8	NA	TRBJ1-1	CASGSGTNTEAFF	TGTGCCAGCGGGTCAGGGACTAACACTGAAGCTTTCTTT
NA	TRBV18	NA	TRBJ1-3	CASSSDSFYGNTIYF	TGTGCCAGCTCATCCGACTCTTTTTATGGAAACACCATATATTTT